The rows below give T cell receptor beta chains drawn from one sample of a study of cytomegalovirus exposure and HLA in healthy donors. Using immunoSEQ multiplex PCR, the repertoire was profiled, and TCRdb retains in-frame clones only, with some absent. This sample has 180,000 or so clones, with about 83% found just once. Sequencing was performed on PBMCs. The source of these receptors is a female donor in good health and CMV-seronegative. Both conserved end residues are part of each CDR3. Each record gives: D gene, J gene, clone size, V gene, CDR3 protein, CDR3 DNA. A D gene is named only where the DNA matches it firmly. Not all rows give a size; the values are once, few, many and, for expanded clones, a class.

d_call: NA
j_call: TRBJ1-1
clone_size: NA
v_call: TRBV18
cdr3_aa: CASSPSSGNTEAFF
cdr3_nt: TGTGCCAGCTCACCCTCCAGTGGGAACACTGAAGCTTTCTTT

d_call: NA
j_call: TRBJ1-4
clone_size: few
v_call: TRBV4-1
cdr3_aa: CASSRGRVTTNEKLFF
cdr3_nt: TGCGCCAGCAGCCGAGGGAGGGTGACAACTAATGAAAAACTGTTTTTT

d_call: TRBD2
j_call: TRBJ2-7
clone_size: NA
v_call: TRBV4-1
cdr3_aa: CASSQSRLAGGSYEQYF
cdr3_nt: TGCGCCAGCAGCCAATCAAGACTAGCGGGAGGTTCCTACGAGCAGTACTTC

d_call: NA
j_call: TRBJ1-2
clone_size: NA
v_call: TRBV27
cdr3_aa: CASSLQWGSGYTF
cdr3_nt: TGTGCCAGCAGTTTACAGTGGGGCTCTGGCTACACCTTC

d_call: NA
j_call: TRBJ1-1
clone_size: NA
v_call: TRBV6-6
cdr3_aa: CASTLGAPKNTEAFF
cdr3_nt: TGTGCCAGCACCCTTGGGGCCCCAAAGAACACTGAAGCTTTCTTT

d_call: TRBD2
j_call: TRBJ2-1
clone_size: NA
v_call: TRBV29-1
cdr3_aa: CSVDRTSGAYNEQFF
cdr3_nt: TGCAGCGTTGACCGGACTAGCGGCGCCTACAATGAGCAGTTCTTC

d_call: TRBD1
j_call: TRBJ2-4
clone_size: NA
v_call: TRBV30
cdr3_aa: CAWAITGGHAKNIQYF
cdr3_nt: TGTGCCTGGGCGATTACAGGGGGGCACGCCAAAAACATTCAGTACTTC

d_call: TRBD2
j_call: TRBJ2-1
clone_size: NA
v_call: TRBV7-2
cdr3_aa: CASSLEASGYNEQFF
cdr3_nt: TGTGCCAGCAGCTTAGAGGCTAGCGGCTACAATGAGCAGTTCTTC

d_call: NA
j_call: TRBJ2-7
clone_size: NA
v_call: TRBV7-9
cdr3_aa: CASSLAQGIEQYF
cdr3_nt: TGTGCCAGCAGCTTAGCGCAGGGGATCGAGCAGTACTTC

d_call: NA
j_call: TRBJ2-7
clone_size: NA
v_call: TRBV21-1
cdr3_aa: CASRQQYEQYF
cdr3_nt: TGTGCCAGCAGACAACAATACGAGCAGTACTTC

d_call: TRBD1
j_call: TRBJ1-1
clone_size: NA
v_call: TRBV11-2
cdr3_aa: CASSLNRGQAEAFF
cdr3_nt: TGTGCCAGCAGCTTGAATAGGGGACAGGCTGAAGCTTTCTTT

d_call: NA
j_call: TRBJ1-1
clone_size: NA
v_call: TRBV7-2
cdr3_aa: CASSMTTGIAFF
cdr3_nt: TGTGCCAGCAGCATGACAACAGGGATAGCTTTCTTT

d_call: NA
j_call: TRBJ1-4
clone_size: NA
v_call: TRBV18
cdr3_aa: CASAGGRRNEKLFF
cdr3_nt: TGTGCCAGCGCCGGAGGTCGAAGAAATGAAAAACTGTTTTTT

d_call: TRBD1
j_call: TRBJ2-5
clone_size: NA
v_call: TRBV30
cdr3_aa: CAWRKEAGGGETQYF
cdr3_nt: TGTGCCTGGAGGAAGGAGGCAGGGGGTGGGGAGACCCAGTACTTC

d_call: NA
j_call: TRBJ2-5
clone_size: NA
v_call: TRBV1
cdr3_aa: CTSSRGEEQETQYF
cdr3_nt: TGCACCAGCAGCCGGGGCGAGGAGCAAGAGACCCAGTACTTC

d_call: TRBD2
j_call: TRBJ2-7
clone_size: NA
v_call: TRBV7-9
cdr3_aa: CSSSLVGTSIEQYF
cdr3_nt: TGTTCCAGCAGCTTAGTAGGGACTAGTATCGAGCAGTACTTC

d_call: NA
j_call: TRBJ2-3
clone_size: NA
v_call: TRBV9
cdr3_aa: CASSVEPRDTQYF
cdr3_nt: TGTGCCAGCAGCGTAGAACCTAGAGATACGCAGTATTTT

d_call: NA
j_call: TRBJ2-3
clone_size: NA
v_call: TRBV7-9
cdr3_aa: CASSPRTMNTDTQYF
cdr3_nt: TGTGCCAGCAGCCCCCGGACAATGAACACAGATACGCAGTATTTT

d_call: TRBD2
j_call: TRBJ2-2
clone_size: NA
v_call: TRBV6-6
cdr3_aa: CASSWAGGASGELFF
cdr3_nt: TGTGCCAGCAGTTGGGCCGGGGGGGCGAGCGGGGAGCTGTTTTTT

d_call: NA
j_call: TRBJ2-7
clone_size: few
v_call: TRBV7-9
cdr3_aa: CSSSLEDNYEQYF
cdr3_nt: TGTTCCAGCAGCTTAGAGGACAACTACGAGCAGTACTTC

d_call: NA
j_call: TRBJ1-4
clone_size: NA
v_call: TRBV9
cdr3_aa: CASSPLGVGGEKLFF
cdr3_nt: TGTGCCAGCAGCCCCCTGGGAGTCGGGGGAGAAAAACTGTTTTTT

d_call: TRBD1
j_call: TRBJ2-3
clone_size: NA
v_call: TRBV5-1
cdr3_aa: CASSTGTVTDTQYF
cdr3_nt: TGCGCCAGCAGCACGGGGACAGTCACAGATACGCAGTATTTT

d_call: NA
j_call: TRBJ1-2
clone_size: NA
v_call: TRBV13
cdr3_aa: CASSQGNLYGYTF
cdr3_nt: TGTGCCAGCAGCCAGGGGAATCTCTATGGCTACACCTTC

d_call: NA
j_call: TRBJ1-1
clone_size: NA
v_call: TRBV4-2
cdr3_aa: CASSPGEGNTEAFF
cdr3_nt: TGTGCCAGCAGCCCAGGGGAGGGGAACACTGAAGCTTTCTTT

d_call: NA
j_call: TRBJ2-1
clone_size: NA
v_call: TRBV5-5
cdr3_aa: CASSLVAGTNEQFF
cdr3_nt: TGTGCCAGCAGCTTGGTGGCGGGTACTAATGAGCAGTTCTTC

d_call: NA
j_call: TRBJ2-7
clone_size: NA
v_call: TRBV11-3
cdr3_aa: CASSLRSYEQYF
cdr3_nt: TGTGCCAGCAGCCTTCGCTCCTACGAGCAGTACTTC

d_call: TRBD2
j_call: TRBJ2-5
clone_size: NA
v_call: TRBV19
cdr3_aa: CASSIVAGGPQETQYF
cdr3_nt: TGTGCCAGTAGTATAGTAGCGGGGGGACCACAAGAGACCCAGTACTTC

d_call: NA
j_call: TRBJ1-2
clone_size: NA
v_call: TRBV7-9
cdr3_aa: CASSLSNSGYTF
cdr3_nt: TGTGCCAGCAGCTTATCCAATTCTGGCTACACCTTC

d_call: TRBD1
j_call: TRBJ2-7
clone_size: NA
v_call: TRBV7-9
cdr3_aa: CASSLWGTGGEQYF
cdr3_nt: TGTGCCAGCAGCTTATGGGGGACAGGGGGGGAGCAGTACTTC

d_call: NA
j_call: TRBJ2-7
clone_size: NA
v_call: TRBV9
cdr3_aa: CASSVDNRASAYEQYF
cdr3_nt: TGTGCCAGCAGCGTAGATAACAGGGCCTCGGCCTACGAGCAGTACTTC

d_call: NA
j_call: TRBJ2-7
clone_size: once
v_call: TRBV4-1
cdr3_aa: CASSQTGTNYEQYF
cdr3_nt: TGCGCCAGCAGCCAAACAGGGACCAACTACGAGCAGTACTTC

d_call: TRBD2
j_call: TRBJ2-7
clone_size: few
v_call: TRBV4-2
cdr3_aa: CASSQTLAGGSYEQYF
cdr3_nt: TGTGCCAGCAGCCAAACACTAGCGGGGGGCTCCTACGAGCAGTACTTC

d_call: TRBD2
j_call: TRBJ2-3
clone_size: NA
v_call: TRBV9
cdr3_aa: CASSAGTSGGRGYF
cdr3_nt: TGTGCCAGCAGCGCGGGGACTAGCGGGGGGCGAGGTTATTTT

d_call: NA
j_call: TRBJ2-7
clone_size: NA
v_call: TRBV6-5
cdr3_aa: CASKRASSYEQYF
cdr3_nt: TGTGCCAGCAAGCGGGCAAGCTCCTACGAGCAGTACTTC

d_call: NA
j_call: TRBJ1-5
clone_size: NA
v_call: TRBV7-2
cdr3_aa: CASSLLGVENQPQHF
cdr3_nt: TGTGCCAGCAGCTTACTAGGGGTGGAGAATCAGCCCCAGCATTTT

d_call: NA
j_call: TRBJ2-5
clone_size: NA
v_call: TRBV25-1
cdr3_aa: CASIEETQYF
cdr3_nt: TGTGCCAGCATAGAAGAGACCCAGTACTTC

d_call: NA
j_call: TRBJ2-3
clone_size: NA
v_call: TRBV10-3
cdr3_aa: CAIMAGDTQYF
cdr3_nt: TGTGCCATCATGGCGGGGGATACGCAGTATTTT

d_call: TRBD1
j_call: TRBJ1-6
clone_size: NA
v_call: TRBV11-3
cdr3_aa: CASSLLHTGGDHSYNSPLHF
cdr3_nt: TGTGCCAGCAGCTTATTACATACAGGGGGGGATCACTCCTATAATTCACCCCTCCACTTT

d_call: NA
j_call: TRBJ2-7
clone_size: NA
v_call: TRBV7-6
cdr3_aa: CASSFSGNYEQYF
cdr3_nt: TGTGCCAGCAGCTTTTCCGGGAACTACGAGCAGTACTTC

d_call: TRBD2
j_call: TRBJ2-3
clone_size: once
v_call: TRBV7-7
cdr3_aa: CASSKGLAGSGDTQYF
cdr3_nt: TGTGCTAGCAGCAAGGGACTAGCGGGATCAGGGGATACGCAGTATTTT

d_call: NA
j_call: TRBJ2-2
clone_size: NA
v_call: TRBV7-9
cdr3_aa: CSSKPQGRGDTGELFF
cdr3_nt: TGTTCCAGCAAGCCCCAGGGCAGGGGCGACACCGGGGAGCTGTTTTTT

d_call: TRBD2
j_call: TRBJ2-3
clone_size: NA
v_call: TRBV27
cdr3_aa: CASSSPREITDTQYF
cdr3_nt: TGTGCCAGCAGTTCCCCGCGGGAGATCACAGATACGCAGTATTTT

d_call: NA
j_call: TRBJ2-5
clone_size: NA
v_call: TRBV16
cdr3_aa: CASSHSLATQYQETQYF
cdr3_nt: TGTGCCAGCAGCCATAGTCTAGCGACTCAGTACCAAGAGACCCAGTACTTC

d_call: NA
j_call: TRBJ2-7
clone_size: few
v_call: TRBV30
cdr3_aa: CAWSVQGYEQYF
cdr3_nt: TGTGCCTGGAGTGTCCAGGGGTACGAGCAGTACTTC

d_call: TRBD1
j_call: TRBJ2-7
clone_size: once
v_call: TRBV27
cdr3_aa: CASSLLGQGTYEQYF
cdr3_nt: TGTGCCAGCAGTTTACTGGGACAGGGTACTTACGAGCAGTACTTC

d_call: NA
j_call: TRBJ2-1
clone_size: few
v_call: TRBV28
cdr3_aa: CASSFRGRGVLSYNEQFF
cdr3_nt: TGTGCCAGCAGTTTTCGAGGGAGGGGGGTACTCTCCTACAATGAGCAGTTCTTC